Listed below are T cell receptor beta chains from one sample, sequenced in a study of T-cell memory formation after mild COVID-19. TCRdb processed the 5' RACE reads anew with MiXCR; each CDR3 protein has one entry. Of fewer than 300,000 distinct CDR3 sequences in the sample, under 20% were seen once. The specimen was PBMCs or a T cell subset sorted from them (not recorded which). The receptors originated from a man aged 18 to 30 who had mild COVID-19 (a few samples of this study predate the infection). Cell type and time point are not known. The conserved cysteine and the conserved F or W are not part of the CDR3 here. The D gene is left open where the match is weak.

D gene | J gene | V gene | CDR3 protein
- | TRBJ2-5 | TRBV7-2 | ASSLVGGPGQETQY
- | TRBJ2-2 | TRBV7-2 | ASSPVRGELF
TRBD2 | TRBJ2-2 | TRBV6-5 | ASSSPSGGFFGELF
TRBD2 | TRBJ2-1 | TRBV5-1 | ASSTTSGGAYNEQF
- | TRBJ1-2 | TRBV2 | ASSEQGGAYGYT
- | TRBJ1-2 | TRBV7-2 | ASSPQEGAWFGYT
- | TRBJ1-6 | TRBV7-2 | ASSLVGAGSPLH
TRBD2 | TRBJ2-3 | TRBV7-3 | ASRRTSGGTDTQY
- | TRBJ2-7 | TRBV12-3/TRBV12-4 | ASSFRYEQY
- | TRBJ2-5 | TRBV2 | ASAAAAGRGETQY
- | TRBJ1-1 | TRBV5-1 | ASRSGTANTEAF
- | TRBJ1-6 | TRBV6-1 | ASSTGLHVSYNSPLH
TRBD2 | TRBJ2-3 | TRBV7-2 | ASSPGLGRDTQY
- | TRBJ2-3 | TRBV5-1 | ASKEGGLTDTQY
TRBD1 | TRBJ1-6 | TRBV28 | ASSPRGSLH
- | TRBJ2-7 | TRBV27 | ASSLLGQTDYEQY
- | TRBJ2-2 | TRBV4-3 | ASSQDFASSLF
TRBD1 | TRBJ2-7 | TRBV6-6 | ASSGTNRGTYEQY
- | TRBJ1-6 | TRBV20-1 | SAIVGAYNSPLH
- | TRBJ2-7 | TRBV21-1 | ASSKGSNWRRGGYQEQY
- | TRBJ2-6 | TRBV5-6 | ASSWVISGANVLT
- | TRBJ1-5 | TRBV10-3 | AISEGGSNQPQH
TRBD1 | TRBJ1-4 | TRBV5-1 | ASSIQGAGNEKLF
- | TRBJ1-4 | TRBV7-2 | ASSFKPGQEEKLF
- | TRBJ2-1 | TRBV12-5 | ASGGPLADSQF
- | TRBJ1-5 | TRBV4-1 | ASSQQANQPQH
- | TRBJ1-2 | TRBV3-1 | ASSQDDRGLWPGYT
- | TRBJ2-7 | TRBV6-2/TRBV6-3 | ASMWAAGNEQY
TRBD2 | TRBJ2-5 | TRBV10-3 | AISFSTSGEETQY
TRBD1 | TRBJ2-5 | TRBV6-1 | ASTRRQGVETQY
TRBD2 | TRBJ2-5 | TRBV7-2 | ASSLGTKETQY
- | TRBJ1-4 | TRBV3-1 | ASSQQSTNEKLF
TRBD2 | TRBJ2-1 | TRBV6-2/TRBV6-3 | ASRRAGGSHEQF
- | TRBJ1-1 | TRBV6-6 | ASSPSFPAMNTEAF
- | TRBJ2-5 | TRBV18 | ASSPPLRETQY
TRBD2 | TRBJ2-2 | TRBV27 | ASKLAEDTGELF
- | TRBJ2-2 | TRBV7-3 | ASSLGQPNTGELF
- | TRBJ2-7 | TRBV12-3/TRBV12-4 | ASRFGDSYEQY
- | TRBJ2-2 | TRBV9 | ASSDVNTGELF
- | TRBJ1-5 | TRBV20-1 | SARVNQPQH
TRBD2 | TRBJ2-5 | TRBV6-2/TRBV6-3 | ASRRFSGVQETQY